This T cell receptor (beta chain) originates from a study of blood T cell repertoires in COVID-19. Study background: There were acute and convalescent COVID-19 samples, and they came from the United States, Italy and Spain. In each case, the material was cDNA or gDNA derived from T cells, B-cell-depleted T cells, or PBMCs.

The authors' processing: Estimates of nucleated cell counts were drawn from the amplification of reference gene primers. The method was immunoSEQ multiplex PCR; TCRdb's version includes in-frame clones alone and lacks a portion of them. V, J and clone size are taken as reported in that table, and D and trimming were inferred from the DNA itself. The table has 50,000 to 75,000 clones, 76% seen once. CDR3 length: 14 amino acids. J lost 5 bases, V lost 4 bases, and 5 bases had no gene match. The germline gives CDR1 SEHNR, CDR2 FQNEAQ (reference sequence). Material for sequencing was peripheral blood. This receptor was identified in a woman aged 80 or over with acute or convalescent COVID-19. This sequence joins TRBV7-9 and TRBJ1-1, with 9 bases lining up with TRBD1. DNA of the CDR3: TGTGCCAGCAGCTACCGGGACAGGGAGACTGAAGCTTTCTTT. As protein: CASSYRDRETEAFF. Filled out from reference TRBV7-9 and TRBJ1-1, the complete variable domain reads DTGVSQNPRHKITKRGQNVTFRCDPISEHNRLYWYRQTLGQGPEFLTYFQNEAQLEKSRLLSDRFSAERPKGSFSTLEIQRTEQGDSAMYLCASSYRDRETEAFFGQGTRLTVV.